A single sample gave rise to the 17 T cell receptor beta chains below, sequenced in a study of shared clonotypes between healthy human individuals. The data were produced by immunoSEQ multiplex PCR, yet TCRdb's version contains in-frame clones alone and is incomplete. The sample carries about 960,000 clones, about 80% recorded once. The specimen was memory CD4+ T cells sorted from blood. Subset defined: CD45RA-negative fraction. Receptors were obtained from a young man in good health.

The CDR3 loop is CASSLDGQLYNEQFF. The CDR3 DNA sequence: TGCGCCAGCAGCTTAGACGGGCAGCTCTACAATGAGCAGTTCTTC. This chain uses TRBV5-1 with TRBJ2-1; the D is unclear. The V end lost 2 bases, the J end lost 3 bases, and 12 bases lay between the germline ends. The CDR3 extends over 15 amino acids. Germline CDR1 is SGHRS and CDR2 is YFSETQ.

The J gene is TRBJ2-7, the V gene TRBV30, with D perhaps TRBD2 (5 bases). The CDR3 consists of 14 residues. Trimming cost V 4 bases and J 7 bases, with 20 bases left between them. The germline gives CDR1 GTSNPN, CDR2 SVGIG (reference sequence). The CDR3 nucleotides read TGTGCCTGGAATAGCGAGAATCCCCTGGTAGAGCAGTACTTC. Translated, it gives CAWNSENPLVEQYF.

Concerning this clone: Other DNA sequences in this sample translate to the same CDR3. The V and J genes are TRBV25-1 and TRBJ2-7; no reliable D call. Trimming took off 5 bases at V and 1 base at J, with 9 bases between the two ends. The CDR3 has 13 residues. CDR1 is MGHDK and CDR2 is SYGVNS in the germline V gene. CDR3 nucleotides: TGTGCCAGCAGTAAATCCGGGTCCTACGAGCAGTACTTC. It encodes CASSKSGSYEQYF.

The sample holds a few counts of this clone. The chain employs TRBV28 and TRBJ2-7; D is possibly TRBD1 (6 bases). Germline V gene sequence: CDR1 MDHEN, CDR2 SYDVKM. Trimming took off 10 bases at V and 2 bases at J, with 15 bases between the two ends. The CDR3 spans 13 residues. CDR3 nucleotide sequence: TGTGCCACCGAGGCGAACAGGGCCTACGAGCAGTACTTC. It encodes CATEANRAYEQYF. The variable domain in full, completed from reference TRBV28 and TRBJ2-7, reads DVKVTQSSRYLVKRTGEKVFLECVQDMDHENMFWYRQDPGLGLRLIYFSYDVKMKEKGDIPEGYSVSREKKERFSLILESASTNQTSMYLCATEANRAYEQYFGPGTRLTVT.

This chain links TRBV4-3 with TRBJ2-1; 12 bases fit TRBD2. This CDR3 has 18 amino acids. Trimming took 3 bases from V and 4 from J; bases not matched to a gene: 10. CDR1 is LGHNA, CDR2 YSLEER, per germline. The CDR3 DNA reads as TGCGCCAGCAGCCACCGCCTAGCGGGAGGGCCGCTGTACAATGAGCAGTTCTTC. This gives the protein CASSHRLAGGPLYNEQFF.

The chain employs TRBV6-1 and TRBJ2-7; 8 nucleotides match TRBD1. This CDR3 has 15 amino acids. J gave up 4 bases and V 2 bases, and 7 bases lay outside the gene matches. CDR1 MNHNS and CDR2 SASEGT come from the germline V gene. CDR3 DNA sequence: TGTGCCAGCAGTGAACCAGGGGGCCACCGGTACGAGCAGTACTTC. Amino acid sequence: CASSEPGGHRYEQYF.

The rearrangement joins TRBV5-1 to TRBJ2-5, with TRBD1 matching over 8 bases. CDR1 and CDR2 from the germline V gene are SGHRS and YFSETQ. V was pared by 4 bases and J by 5 bases, with 10 bases of the junction left unmatched. This CDR3 has 15 amino acids. The chain's CDR3 is CASSLYRQGMETQYF. CDR3 sequence (DNA): TGCGCCAGCAGCCTATACAGACAGGGGATGGAGACCCAGTACTTC.

The chain links TRBV18 to TRBJ1-2; TRBD1 might be the D (5 bases). The CDR3 runs 14 residues. CDR1 is KGHSH, CDR2 LQKENI, per germline. V dropped 5 bases and J dropped 6 bases, with 16 bases sitting between them. For the CDR3, the DNA is TGTGCCAGCTCAGCGACCCAGGGAGTCCATGGCTACACCTTC. This sequence encodes CASSATQGVHGYTF.

This clone is a singleton in its sample. The chain is built from TRBV7-6 and TRBJ2-5; 7 nucleotides match TRBD2. The V segment lost 7 bases and the J segment 12 bases; nucleotides outside the gene matches: 17. Germline-derived CDR1 and CDR2 are SGHVS and FNYEAQ. The CDR3 extends over 14 amino acids. The CDR3 DNA reads TGTGCCAGCACCCTCGGGGCTAGCGGTACGTCGGAGTACTTC. Amino acids: CASTLGASGTSEYF.

The CDR3 here is CASSKTGIQETQYF. The CDR3 DNA sequence: TGTGCCAGCAGCAAGACAGGGATCCAAGAGACCCAGTACTTC. V usage is TRBV6-1 and J usage is TRBJ2-5, with 7 bases matching TRBD1. The V gene's germline CDR1 is MNHNS and CDR2 SASEGT. The CDR3 has 14 residues. After removal of 6 bases from V and 1 base from J, the junction contained 5 bases not matched to a gene.

The genes are TRBV9 and TRBJ1-3; D is possibly TRBD1 (5 bases). The CDR3 contains 17 residues. Germline V gene sequence: CDR1 SGDLS, CDR2 YYNGEE. V shed 3 bases and J shed 2 bases, with 18 bases lying between them. The CDR3 is CASSDLRGLDPGNTIYF. DNA for the CDR3: TGTGCCAGCAGCGACCTGAGGGGTCTTGATCCTGGAAACACCATATATTTT.

V and J are TRBV11-2 and TRBJ1-6, with D possibly TRBD1 on 6 matching bases. V lost 10 bases to trimming and J lost 6 bases, with 13 bases between them. Germline V lookup: CDR1 SGHAT, CDR2 FQNNGV. This CDR3 has 13 amino acids. The CDR3 DNA reads TGTGCCACTCGAGGACAGATTAATTCACCCCTCCACTTT. The encoded protein is CATRGQINSPLHF.

This CDR3 is CASSPPEGAGSPLHF. The CDR3 bases are TGTGCCAGCTCACCACCGGAGGGGGCAGGGTCACCCCTCCACTTT. The J gene is TRBJ1-6, the V gene TRBV18; 7 bases are a match to TRBD1. The V segment lost 0 bases and the J segment 10 bases; nucleotides outside the gene matches: 6. This CDR3 contains 15 residues. Germline-derived CDR1 and CDR2 are KGHSH and LQKENI.

This clone has more than one count but fewer than ten. The chain combines TRBV19 with TRBJ2-2; D uncertain. CDR3 length: 14 amino acids. Germline V lookup: CDR1 LNHDA, CDR2 SQIVND (reference sequence). V was cut by 1 base and J by 4 bases, with 7 bases left in between. The CDR3 region has the DNA TGTGCCAGTAGTATAGGTGCAGTCACCGGGGAGCTGTTTTTT. It encodes CASSIGAVTGELFF.

This clone has more than one count but fewer than ten. CDR3 sequence: CASSPPGGRGLEQYF. CDR3 coding DNA: TGTGCCAGCTCACCACCGGGCGGCAGGGGGCTTGAGCAGTACTTC. This sequence joins TRBV18 and TRBJ2-7; 8 bases fit TRBD1. V lost 0 bases to trimming and J lost 7 bases; unmatched junction nucleotides: 8. This CDR3 has 15 residues. CDR1 and CDR2 from the germline V gene are KGHSH and LQKENI.

The chain has TRBV5-5 and TRBJ1-1; maybe TRBD1 (5 bases). Trimming took off 0 bases at V and 1 base at J, with 10 bases between the two ends. Germline V gene sequence: CDR1 SGHKS, CDR2 YYEKEE (reference sequence). This CDR3 region has 15 residues. DNA for the CDR3: TGTGCCAGCAGCTTGGGGGGGTCGGCGAACACTGAAGCTTTCTTT. It specifies CASSLGGSANTEAFF.

In regard to this clone: It differs at one base from a far larger clone, so likely a read error. The sample carries other DNA sequences with the same CDR3. The rearrangement uses TRBV5-6 and TRBJ2-7; 11 bases line up with TRBD2. This CDR3 contains 14 residues. Germline loops: CDR1 SGHDT, CDR2 YYEEEE. The CDR3 DNA reads TGTGCCAGCAGGACTAGCGGGATGATTTACGAGCAGTATTTC. Protein sequence: CASRTSGMIYEQYF.